Included here is one T cell receptor beta chain sequence, with context. No cognate antigen has been identified for it. Per-base quality was not reported, and no clone a single base away is much larger than it. All patients had node-negative disease on CT and PET/CT, and none had a history of other malignancies or prior chemotherapy or radiotherapy. At each of two time points, six milliliters of peripheral venous blood were collected into EDTA tubes. Ficoll-Paque Plus density-gradient centrifugation was used to isolate PBMCs. Samples were stored at -80°C immediately after collection until analysis. The data belong to a study of prognosis after radiotherapy for stage I lung cancer (dated by TCRdb to the early 2020s). For the study in its entirety: Between early 2018 and early 2019, 20 or so stage I NSCLC patients were enrolled in Nanjing, China. SBRT was delivered in 3 to 5 fractions with a biologically effective dose of at least 100 Gy, and image-guided IMRT or VMAT was used for delivery. Every patient was regarded as medically inoperable, because of comorbidities in about a dozen cases and refusal of surgery in more than 5 cases. This study profiled peripheral blood TCR beta repertoires from stage I NSCLC patients before and after stereotactic body radiotherapy and linked the repertoires to distant failure. A total of around 40 blood samples from 20 or so patients were sequenced, with one sample obtained before and one obtained after SBRT for each patient. There were 15 or so patients with newly diagnosed primary stage I lung tumors and five patients with oligometastatic NSCLC after surgical resection of the primary tumor. The cohort was made up of around 14 men and roughly 6 women, with a median age of about 74 years and an age range of about 53 to 90 years. SBRT was not combined with any concurrent therapy in any patient. Distant metastases were developed by four of the 19 patients after SBRT, at a median of around seven months, whereas no significant progression was observed in the other 15 patients. Under 15 patients had adenocarcinoma and about seven had squamous cell carcinoma as the tumor histology. Results and caveats for the whole study, not just this receptor: TRBV and TRBJ usage frequencies reportedly differed by metastasis status, in two V genes at baseline and in eight or nine V and two J genes after SBRT. Tumor specificity of expanded TCR clones was not determined. No adjustment for multiple comparisons was applied to any of the reported P values. Limitations of the study included a small cohort and short follow-up, and the study findings need independent validation. After SBRT, the count of unique TCR clones dropped from a median of roughly 10,000 beforehand to 6,500 to 8,000 afterward (Wilcoxon paired P=0.011). Post-SBRT Shannon entropy and its change from baseline were lower in patients who developed distant metastases; baseline Shannon entropy was not associated with metastases.

The TCR beta CDR3 region was amplified from genomic DNA by two rounds of multiplex PCR. In the first round of PCR, primers specific to each TRBV and TRBJ gene were used, and the primer sequences are filed in Chinese patent CN105087789A. Universal primers were used in the second round of PCR. The Roche High Pure PCR Template Preparation Kit was used to extract genomic DNA from frozen PBMCs. Libraries were sequenced paired-end with 151 bp reads on an Illumina HiSeq 3000. Per the source publication's procedure: CutAdapt was used to discard raw reads that did not contain the multiplex PCR primer sequences. High-quality paired reads were merged into contigs with PEAR. TRB V, D and J gene segments were assigned to each contig with MiXCR by alignment to reference sequences. To remove sequencing errors, CDR3 sequences were clustered according to base quality and sequence similarity. Shannon entropy, normalized by the natural log of the productive TCR sequence number, served as the measure of diversity. One minus Shannon entropy divided by the natural log of the number of unique clonotypes was used as the definition of clonality. Progression-free survival cut-offs for repertoire metrics were chosen using the Youden index of ROC curves, with analyses run in R 3.5.3. In-frame beta chains were kept once TCRdb had trimmed the public reads at Q25 with fastp and called clones with MiXCR. CDR3 protein duplicates are merged, each entry listing the most common genes and DNA. V and J calls and clone size were set by TCRdb, not the authors. A total of some 38,000 distinct CDR3 sequences appear in this sample, around 22% of them only once. The ten largest make up under 30% of the sample.

From its cysteine to its phenylalanine, the CDR3 spans 16 amino acids. The CDR3 DNA has 48 bases and is translated from base 1. V and J lose 2 bases and 1 base, and a span of 15 bases separates them. CDR1 and CDR2 (SGHDT, YYEEEE) derive from the germline V gene. This chain is built from TRBV5-6 and TRBJ1-1, with TRBD1 tentatively as D gene (6 bases match). The source of this sequence is a donor older than 45 with non-small cell lung cancer. Sequences were derived from PBMCs, sampled before or after stereotactic body radiation therapy (not recorded which). Read as DNA, the sequence is TGTGCCAGCAGCTTACAGGGTCTCTTCGGGAACACTGAAGCTTTCTTT. Translated, this gives CASSLQGLFGNTEAFF.